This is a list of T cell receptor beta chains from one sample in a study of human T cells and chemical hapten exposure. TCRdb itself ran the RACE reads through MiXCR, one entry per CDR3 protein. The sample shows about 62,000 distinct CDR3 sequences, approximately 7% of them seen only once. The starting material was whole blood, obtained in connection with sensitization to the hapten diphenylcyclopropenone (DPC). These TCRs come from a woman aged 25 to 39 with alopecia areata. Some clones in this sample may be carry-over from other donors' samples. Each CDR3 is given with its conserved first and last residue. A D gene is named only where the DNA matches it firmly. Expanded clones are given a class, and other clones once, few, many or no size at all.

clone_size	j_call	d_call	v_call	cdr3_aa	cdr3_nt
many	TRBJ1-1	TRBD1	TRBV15	CATSRDPTGQTEAFF	TGTGCCACCAGCAGAGACCCGACAGGGCAGACTGAAGCTTTCTTT
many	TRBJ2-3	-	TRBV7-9	CASSRGPLTQYF	TGTGCCAGCAGCCGGGGACCCCTAACGCAGTATTTT
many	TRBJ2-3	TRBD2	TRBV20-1	CSAEGDGGADTQYF	TGCAGTGCTGAGGGGGACGGGGGGGCAGATACGCAGTATTTT
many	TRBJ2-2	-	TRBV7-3	CASSLGQVQTGELFF	TGTGCCAGCAGCTTAGGGCAGGTTCAGACCGGGGAGCTGTTTTTT
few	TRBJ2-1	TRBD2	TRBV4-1	CASSQDVRAGAYNEQFF	TGCGCCAGCAGCCAAGATGTTCGAGCGGGGGCCTACAATGAGCAGTTCTTC
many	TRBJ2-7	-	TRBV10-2	CASSDRGASSYEQYF	TGCGCCAGCAGTGATAGGGGGGCGAGCTCCTACGAGCAGTACTTC
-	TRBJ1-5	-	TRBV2	CASSGESNQPQHF	TGTGCCAGCAGTGGAGAGAGCAATCAGCCCCAGCATTTT
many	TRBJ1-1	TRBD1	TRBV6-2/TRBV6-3	CASRPQGSEAFF	TGTGCCAGCAGGCCACAGGGGTCAGAAGCTTTCTTT
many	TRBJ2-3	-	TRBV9	CASSVRAGRTDTQYF	TGTGCCAGCAGCGTGAGGGCGGGGAGAACAGATACGCAGTATTTT
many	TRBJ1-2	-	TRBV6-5	CASSSIWDNPFYGYTF	TGTGCCAGCAGTTCCATTTGGGACAACCCTTTCTATGGCTACACCTTC
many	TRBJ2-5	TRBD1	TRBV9	CASSVEGAQETQYF	TGTGCCAGCAGCGTAGAGGGGGCCCAAGAGACCCAGTACTTC
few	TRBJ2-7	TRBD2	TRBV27	CASSPGGGYEQYF	TGTGCCAGCAGTCCCGGGGGGGGCTACGAGCAGTACTTC
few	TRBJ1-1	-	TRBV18	CASSPGLRFTEAFF	TGTGCCAGCTCACCAGGTTTAAGGTTCACTGAAGCTTTCTTT
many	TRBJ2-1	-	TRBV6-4	CASSSDNSYNEQFF	TGTGCCAGCAGTTCGGACAACTCCTACAATGAGCAGTTCTTC
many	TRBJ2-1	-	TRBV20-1	CSARAQSYNEQFF	TGCAGTGCTAGAGCTCAATCCTACAATGAGCAGTTCTTC
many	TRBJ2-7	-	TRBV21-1	CASSPDTYEQYF	TGTGCCAGCAGCCCGGACACCTACGAGCAGTACTTC
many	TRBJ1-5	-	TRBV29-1	CSVEGPNQPQHF	TGCAGCGTTGAAGGGCCCAATCAGCCCCAGCATTTT
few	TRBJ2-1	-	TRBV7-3	CASSLGGSGGNEQFF	TGTGCCAGCAGCTTAGGGGGATCGGGTGGAAATGAGCAGTTCTTC
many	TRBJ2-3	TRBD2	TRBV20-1	CSAGTSGGPKSTDTQYF	TGCAGTGCTGGAACTAGCGGGGGGCCTAAGAGCACAGATACGCAGTATTTT
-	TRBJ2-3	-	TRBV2	CASRPGTSTDTQYF	TGTGCCAGCAGGCCCGGGACCAGCACAGATACGCAGTATTTT